This T cell receptor beta chain was sequenced during a study of beta chain features in type 1 diabetes (dated by TCRdb to the late 2010s). With regard to the full study: No differences in mean age, gender distribution, total cell number or subset yield were found between patients and healthy donors. Regulatory and stem cell-like memory subsets were obtained from only 8 patients and roughly eight healthy donors, while naive and central memory subsets were obtained from all 28 donors. A total of 85 million to 140 million sorted cells were examined across all samples, and a strong correlation was observed between cell number per subset and RNA yield. The study compared the TCRB repertoires of sorted circulating CD4+ T cell subsets in recently diagnosed type 1 diabetes patients with those in matched healthy donors. Overall results and qualifications from the work: HLA sub-analyses involved small numbers of individuals, so any influence of HLA type on TCRB rearrangement remained unresolved. Sequencing cDNA rather than genomic DNA could over-represent highly expressing activated cells, although activation and CD3 levels did not differ between groups. At VDJ recombination sites, patients with type 1 diabetes made fewer insertions and deleted more nucleotides, a pattern implying thymic rearrangement abnormalities. PCR may preferentially amplify shorter templates, but because patient and control samples were amplified and corrected together, any resulting skew would affect both groups equally. Naive, central memory and regulatory TCRB repertoires appeared more similar among patients than among healthy donors. Type 1 diabetes patients showed a moderate but significant shortening of TCRB CDR3 length in all four CD4+ subsets.

Each donor gave one peripheral blood draw, roughly 0.12 L on average, collected into heparinised tubes. A BD FACSAria II was used to sort naive, central memory, regulatory and stem cell-like memory CD4+ T cells with a panel that included CD45RO, CCR7, CD25, CD127, CD95 and CD27. All sorted populations exceeded 98% purity. PBMCs were isolated immediately by Lymphoprep density gradient centrifugation and stained directly without culture. Samples were stained and sorted in pairs, with one healthy donor and one patient per experiment, so that batch effects were minimized. The CDR3 spans 13 residues, from the cysteine through the phenylalanine. Of the read, only the CDR3 DNA is kept; its 39 bases are in frame from base 1. CDR1 and CDR2, per the germline V gene, are SGHTA and FQGTGA. V is shortened by 5 bases, J by 7 bases, and the region joining them spans 14 bases. As for this clone: Its antigen has not been determined. Per-base qualities were not stored, and no clone one base away is much larger.

All of the isolated RNA was reverse transcribed with the High Capacity cDNA Reverse Transcription Kit, so expressed TCRB transcripts were sequenced. Deep immunoSEQ sequencing was applied to naive, central memory and regulatory T cell samples, giving an average of around 3.8 million total reads per sample. After sorted cells were lysed in RLT buffer, RNA was extracted with DNase-treated RNeasy Micro or Mini kits, with the choice depending on cell number. Each cell subset was processed separately to prevent cross-contamination, with patient and healthy donor samples processed together. The immunoSEQ multiplex PCR was used to amplify TCRB sequences from cDNA, yielding 87-bp fragments that span the CDR3 region. Amplicons were sequenced on the Illumina HiSeq platform. The published analysis was carried out like this. Synthetic template baselines were used to correct PCR bias computationally, reads within Hamming distance 2 were collapsed, and singletons that could not be merged were discarded. Reads were aligned to IMGT to assign V, D and J genes, CDR3 length, and insertions or deletions at six rearrangement sites. Clonotype counts were normalized to sorted cell number within each subset before computing true diversity and Gini coefficients with the tcR R package. The overlap coefficient, calculated on TCRB nucleotide sequences, was used to quantify repertoire sharing. Out-of-frame TCRB sequences from naive cells were analyzed as a proxy for the pre-selection repertoire. The clones in this table, taken by TCRdb from immuneACCESS, are in-frame only. Not every clone is retained; where verified, under half of the shortfall comes from an unresolved V gene, and the cause of the rest is unknown. The V and J calls and clone size are taken from that table; D and trimming were inferred from the DNA. The sample table holds 400,000 to 600,000 clones, of which 30% were seen once. Roughly 0.066% of the sample belongs to the ten largest clones.

This receptor was obtained from a man aged 18 to 30 in good health. The chain couples TRBV7-3 to TRBJ1-2; TRBD1 is a possible D gene, resting on 5 matching bases. Material for sequencing was naive CD4+ T cells from blood. Sample cell subset or site, as interpreted from the label and publication: true naive CD4+ T cells. The CDR3 region reads CASSRTAGTGYTF. The DNA reads TGTGCCAGCAGCCGCACTGCGGGGACTGGCTACACCTTC.